This TCR beta chain is from a study of blood T cell repertoires in COVID-19. Study information: Researchers got acute and convalescent COVID-19 samples from the United States, Italy and Spain. T cells, B-cell-depleted T cells, or PBMCs provided the cDNA or gDNA that served as material.

Germline CDR1 reads SGHDT; CDR2 reads YYEEEE. The CDR3 consists of 16 residues. Deletions cut 2 bases from V and 6 bases from J, with 18 bases between. The assay was immunoSEQ multiplex PCR, and TCRdb's table has in-frame clones only and misses some. The data show 150,000 to 200,000 clones, around 80% seen once. What was sequenced was peripheral blood. The receptor's source is a woman older than 75 with acute or convalescent COVID-19. The chain uses TRBV5-6 and TRBJ1-5, with D possibly TRBD1 on 6 matching bases. Written as DNA, the CDR3 is TGTGCCAGCAGCTTACAACGGGGGGGCGGTTTTCAGCCCCAGCATTTT. This encodes CASSLQRGGGFQPQHF. The full variable domain, its missing parts supplied by reference TRBV5-6 and TRBJ1-5, is DAGVTQSPTHLIKTRGQQVTLRCSPKSGHDTVSWYQQALGQGPQFIFQYYEEEERQRGNFPDRFSGHQFPNYSSELNVNALLLGDSALYLCASSLQRGGGFQPQHFGDGTRLSIL.